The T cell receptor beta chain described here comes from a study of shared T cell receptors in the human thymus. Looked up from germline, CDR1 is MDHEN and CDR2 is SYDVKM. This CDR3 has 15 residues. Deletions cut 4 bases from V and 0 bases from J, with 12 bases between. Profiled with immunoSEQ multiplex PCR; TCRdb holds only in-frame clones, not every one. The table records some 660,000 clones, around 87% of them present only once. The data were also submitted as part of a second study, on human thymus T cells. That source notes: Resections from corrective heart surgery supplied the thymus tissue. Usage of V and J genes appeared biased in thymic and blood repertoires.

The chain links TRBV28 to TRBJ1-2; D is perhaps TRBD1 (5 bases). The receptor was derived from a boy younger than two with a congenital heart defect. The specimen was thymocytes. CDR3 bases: TGTGCCAGCAGTTCGGGGGGTTTTGCTAACTATGGCTACACCTTC. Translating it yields CASSSGGFANYGYTF.